These 18 T cell receptor beta chains came from one sample sequenced in a study of T cell responses to AZD1222 COVID-19 vaccine. Method: immunoSEQ multiplex PCR; TCRdb's copy keeps in-frame clones and lacks some. The sample holds over 150,000 clones; under 95% are singletons and the top ten take 4.4%. Here the sequenced sample was peripheral blood, taken on day 0 of MenACWY control vaccination. These receptors were collected from an adult in good health.

The V and J genes are TRBV7-2 and TRBJ1-6; the D gene is possibly TRBD1 (6 bases). V shed 8 bases and J shed 5 bases, with 13 bases lying between them. The CDR3 is made up of 14 amino acids. CDR1 and CDR2 (germline): SGHTA, FQGNSA. In DNA form, the CDR3 reads TGTGCCAGCCGGTCGGGGGGGCATAATTCACCCCTCCACTTT. Protein: CASRSGGHNSPLHF.

The V gene is TRBV11-3, the J gene TRBJ1-3, with D perhaps matching TRBD1 (5 bases). V gave up 7 bases and J gave up 0 bases, with 10 bases separating them. Germline V gene lookup returns CDR1 SGHNT and CDR2 YENEEA. The CDR3 covers 14 residues. The CDR3 protein is CASTRGGSGNTIYF. CDR3 bases: TGTGCCAGCACCCGGGGGGGCTCTGGAAACACCATATATTTT.

This clone showed up just once. This chain uses TRBV28 with TRBJ1-2; the match to TRBD1 covers 8 bases. The CDR3 runs to 14 residues. Germline V lookup: CDR1 MDHEN, CDR2 SYDVKM. With 2 bases clipped from V and 4 bases from J, the junction kept 3 bases outside the gene matches. CDR3 protein: CASSLTGGGYGYTF. Here the CDR3 DNA reads TGTGCCAGCAGTTTAACAGGGGGAGGCTATGGCTACACCTTC.

The chain couples TRBV7-2 to TRBJ1-3; 9 bases match TRBD1. V was clipped by 5 bases and J by 4 bases; unmatched bases: 6. The germline V gene encodes CDR1 SGHTA and CDR2 FQGNSA. The CDR3 consists of 15 residues. The CDR3 region has the DNA TGTGCCAGCAGCAAAAAGACAGGGGGAGGAAACACCATATATTTT. Its translation: CASSKKTGGGNTIYF.

V gene TRBV5-3 combines with J gene TRBJ2-7; a possible D gene is TRBD1 (6 bases). TRBV5-3 is placed among ORFs of uncertain function. V was clipped by 3 bases and J by 7 bases, with 23 bases between them. CDR3 size: 16 residues. The CDR3 region is CARSSSVDRLGSEQYF. In nucleotides, the CDR3 is TGTGCCAGAAGCTCCTCCGTCGACAGGCTGGGTTCAGAGCAGTACTTC.

The chain employs TRBV29-1 and TRBJ1-5; 10 positions agree with TRBD1. The J segment lost 9 bases and the V segment lost 4 bases, leaving 9 bases of the junction unmatched. The CDR3 extends over 14 amino acids. Germline V gene data show CDR1 as SQVTM and CDR2 as ANQGSEA. The CDR3 region has the DNA TGCAGCGTTGGATTCGGGACAGGGGTAGGGCCCCAGCATTTT. This translates into CSVGFGTGVGPQHF.

V gene TRBV2 combines with J gene TRBJ1-2, with D possibly TRBD1 on 5 matching bases. CDR3 length equals 14 residues. Germline assignment: CDR1 SNHLY and CDR2 FYNNEI. The germline V and J ends were trimmed by 3 bases and 4 bases, with 12 bases remaining between them. The CDR3 coding sequence is TGTGCCAGCAGTGATGTGGGGCCTGGCTATGGCTACACCTTC. Protein sequence: CASSDVGPGYGYTF.

The genes are TRBV24-1 and TRBJ1-1, with 8 bases fitting TRBD1. The CDR3 sequence is 17 residues long. V lost 4 bases, J lost 7 bases, and 16 bases stayed unmatched. Germline values: CDR1 KGHDR, CDR2 SFDVKD. The CDR3 coding sequence is TGTGCCACCAGTGACCACCCCGGCTCCGACAGGGGTATTGAAGCTTTCTTT. Translated: CATSDHPGSDRGIEAFF.

The genes are TRBV7-3 and TRBJ1-1; perhaps TRBD1 as D (5 bases). V lost 5 bases and J lost 1, with 11 bases in between. The germline V gene encodes CDR1 SGHTA and CDR2 FQGTGA. The CDR3 is made up of 14 amino acids. The CDR3 nucleotides are TGTGCCAGCAGCCTAGGGGCGCCGAACACTGAAGCTTTCTTT. Translated: CASSLGAPNTEAFF.

In its sample, this clone was seen once. J is TRBJ2-3 and V is TRBV24-1; the D is unclear. There are 17 residues in the CDR3. Trimming cost V 2 bases and J 0 bases, with 14 bases left between them. Germline V gene lookup returns CDR1 KGHDR and CDR2 SFDVKD. CDR3 residues: CATSDSFGALSTDTQYF. CDR3 nucleotides: TGTGCCACCAGTGATTCTTTCGGCGCCCTAAGCACAGATACGCAGTATTTT.

The chain combines TRBV6-2 or TRBV6-3 with TRBJ2-7; D may be TRBD2 (6 bases). Trimming removed 4 bases from V and 7 bases from J, with 20 bases in between. This CDR3 has 15 amino acids. Germline CDR1 is MNHEY and CDR2 is SVGEGT. CDR3 in amino acids: CASSSLPSGSGEQYF. In DNA, the CDR3 is TGTGCCAGCAGTTCCCTTCCTTCCGGGAGTGGAGAGCAGTACTTC.

J is TRBJ1-6 and V is TRBV2, with a tentative D call TRBD1 (6 bases). Trimming left V 4 bases short and J 8 bases short, with 9 bases between. Germline CDR1 reads SNHLY; CDR2 reads FYNNEI. The CDR3 has 13 amino acids. Written as DNA, the CDR3 is TGTGCCAGCAGTGCACAGGGCCATTCACCCCTCCACTTT. Protein: CASSAQGHSPLHF.

The gene calls are TRBV13 and TRBJ2-4; 7 nucleotides agree with TRBD2. There are 13 residues in the CDR3. The V and J ends lost 0 bases and 8 bases, in that order; junction bases with no gene match: 1. CDR1 is PRHDT and CDR2 is FYEKMQ in the germline V gene (reference sequence). CDR3 in DNA: TGTGCCAGCAGCTTAGGCAGCGGGGACATTCAGTACTTC. It encodes CASSLGSGDIQYF.

This rearrangement joins TRBV15 to TRBJ1-1; 7 positions match TRBD1. The CDR3 runs to 14 residues. Germline V gene lookup returns CDR1 LNHNV and CDR2 YYDKDF (reference sequence). V shed 2 bases, J shed 11 bases, and the junction held 11 bases outside the gene matches. CDR3: CATSRLSEGAGAFF. The CDR3 DNA reads as TGTGCCACCAGCAGACTCTCCGAGGGGGCAGGGGCTTTCTTT.

The chain joins TRBV3-1 (or the pseudogene TRBV3-2) to TRBJ1-4; 8 bases fit TRBD1. Germline loops: CDR1 LGHDT, CDR2 YNNKEL (reference sequence). V lost 0 bases to trimming and J lost 12 bases; unmatched junction nucleotides: 12. This CDR3 has 16 amino acids. The CDR3 sequence is CASSQERRAGGGELFF. The CDR3 region has the DNA TGTGCCAGCAGCCAAGAGAGAAGGGCAGGGGGCGGAGAACTGTTTTTT.

The chain is built from TRBV15 and TRBJ2-1; D remains unclear. V lost 0 bases, J lost 0 bases, and 12 bases lay in between. Germline loops: CDR1 LNHNV, CDR2 YYDKDF (reference sequence). The CDR3 contains 17 residues. CDR3 sequence (DNA): TGTGCCACCAGCAGAGATCCGGGCGCCAGCTCCTACAATGAGCAGTTCTTC. Amino acid sequence: CATSRDPGASSYNEQFF.

This clone was observed once. The chain couples TRBV3-1 (or the pseudogene TRBV3-2) to TRBJ2-4; possible D gene TRBD1, 6 bases. Trimming shortened V by 8 bases and J by 8 bases, and 19 bases separated the two germline ends. Germline V gene data show CDR1 as LGHDT and CDR2 as YNNKEL (reference sequence). The CDR3 has 14 amino acids. The CDR3 here is CASGRGRWWDIQYF. CDR3 bases: TGTGCCAGCGGCAGGGGTCGGTGGTGGGACATTCAGTACTTC.

This chain links TRBV29-1 with TRBJ2-1, with D possibly TRBD1 on 5 matching bases. Trimming shortened V by 5 bases and J by 0 bases, and 11 bases separated the two germline ends. The germline gives CDR1 SQVTM, CDR2 ANQGSEA. The CDR3 spans 14 residues. CDR3 in DNA: TGCAGCGTTCTTCCTGACAGCTCCTACAATGAGCAGTTCTTC. Residues: CSVLPDSSYNEQFF.